This T cell receptor beta chain came from a study of cytomegalovirus exposure and HLA in healthy donors. Concerning this clone itself: The antigen remains unidentified.

Both 60 Vbeta primers and 13 Jbeta primers went into the PCR. Method: immunoSEQ multiplex PCR; TCRdb's copy keeps in-frame clones and lacks some. Of under 150,000 clones listed, around 73% are singletons. Germline V gene sequence: CDR1 SQVTM, CDR2 ANQGSEA. This CDR3 spans 13 amino acids. V lost 3 bases, J lost 1 base, and 9 bases lay in between. General observations from the study: Several of the most significant clusters appeared linked to common viral pathogens, based on a later analysis. According to an earlier analysis, most TCR beta V segments yielded productive rearrangements about 90% or about 30% of the time. When analyzed later, the rates of TCR association showed variation by HLA locus, with DRB1 the most and HLA-C the fewest. Published work reported that the classifier diagnosed cytomegalovirus status with high specificity and sensitivity.

J is TRBJ1-1 and V is TRBV29-1; D may be TRBD1 (6 bases). This receptor was identified in a man aged 50 to 59 in good health and CMV-seronegative. Sequenced sample: PBMCs. The CDR3 DNA follows: TGCAGCGTTGATCAGGGGAGGAACACTGAAGCTTTCTTT. This translates into CSVDQGRNTEAFF.